This T cell receptor (beta chain) originates from a study of shared clonotypes between healthy human individuals. CDR3 length equals 16 residues. From germline, CDR1 is ENHRY and CDR2 SYGVKD. Trimming took 7 bases from V and 4 from J; bases not matched to a gene: 6. This clone was recorded a few times. This table comes from immunoSEQ multiplex PCR, and its TCRdb copy is limited to in-frame clones, with some not included. The sample has some 1.4 million clones, around 97% seen once. The sequence came from a young man in good health. The genes are TRBV10-3 and TRBJ2-2; TRBD2 matches at 13 bases. Sequencing was carried out using naive CD4+ T cells sorted from blood. Subset defined: CD45RA+ positively selected. The CDR3 DNA reads as TGTGCCATCACCGAGACTAGCGGGAGGAGCACCGGGGAGCTGTTTTTT. This codes for CAITETSGRSTGELFF.